This T cell receptor beta chain was recorded in a study of vaccination and CD4 T cells after COVID-19. Study-level information: Nasal swab PCR had shown SARS-CoV-2 positivity in the convalescent patients (about 9 mild cases, one severe case). Six males and four females, two of them Hispanic, were enrolled as convalescents. Post-vaccine sampling followed dose two by a median roughly 74 days (range 14 to 241).

Trimming removed 3 bases at V and 5 bases at J, with 7 bases between. Per germline, CDR1 LNHDA and CDR2 SQIVND (reference sequence). The CDR3 consists of 12 residues. In regard to this clonotype: The antigen is undetermined.

Sample time point: late sampling 161 to 241 days after vaccination in three convalescent patients. Treatment defined: approximately 9-day PBMC culture with coronavirus spike peptide pools or control peptides (ViraFEST assay). At the Johns Hopkins FTIC core, DNA taken from cultured CD4+ T cells was sequenced by way of the Oncomine TCR Beta short-read assay. Extraction of genomic DNA was performed on cultured CD4+ T cells. Via MiXCR, TCRdb re-called the PCR reads, giving one row per CDR3 protein. The data show approximately 23,000 distinct CDR3 sequences, approximately 41% seen once. The specimen was CD4+ T cells from blood, cultured in vitro, collected about 7 months after SARS-CoV-2 vaccination. This chain connects TRBV19 to TRBJ2-5; D not resolved. This sequence originates from a human donor who had recovered from COVID-19. The CDR3 here is CASSMSAETQYF. The CDR3 DNA reads as TGTGCCAGTAGTATGTCGGCCGAGACCCAGTACTTC.